A single sample gave rise to the 21 T cell receptor beta chains below, sequenced in a study of T cell changes during pregnancy in multiple sclerosis. Clones were sequenced by immunoSEQ multiplex PCR, and TCRdb holds only the in-frame ones, with some missing. The table lists about 44,000 clones, roughly 95% of them singletons. Sample: peripheral blood, taken in the second trimester of pregnancy. The receptor source for this set is a female donor with multiple sclerosis, enrolled in a pregnancy study.

This rearrangement joins TRBV27 to TRBJ2-7, with 13 nucleotides matching TRBD2. This CDR3 comprises 17 residues. V shed 6 bases, J shed 0 bases, and the junction held 8 bases outside the gene matches. Germline CDR1 and CDR2: MNHEY and SMNVEV (reference sequence). Written as DNA, the CDR3 is TGTGCCAGCAGACCAACTAGCGGGAGGGAGAGCTCCTACGAGCAGTACTTC. Protein: CASRPTSGRESSYEQYF.

V is TRBV28 and J is TRBJ2-7, with D possibly TRBD1 on 6 matching bases. This CDR3 is built from 15 residues. Germline CDR1 and CDR2: MDHEN and SYDVKM. The V gene lost 10 bases and the J gene lost 4 bases, with 23 bases spanning the gap. The chain's CDR3 is CATKDSRRQVYEQYF. CDR3 DNA: TGTGCCACCAAGGACAGCAGACGGCAAGTTTACGAGCAGTACTTC.

The rearrangement uses TRBV5-1 and TRBJ2-3, with D maybe TRBD2 (6 bases). The CDR3 loop spans 16 amino acids. Germline CDR1 SGHRS, CDR2 YFSETQ. V was shortened by 4 bases and J by 1 base, with 16 bases between the two germline ends. The CDR3 DNA reads as TGCGCCAGCAGCCAGGGACTCCTTAGGGGCACAGATACGCAGTATTTT. Its protein product is CASSQGLLRGTDTQYF.

This clone was picked up one time. The V and J genes are TRBV9 and TRBJ2-7; D might be TRBD1 (8 bases). This CDR3 comprises 15 residues. The germline V gene has CDR1 SGDLS and CDR2 YYNGEE. The V and J ends lost 2 bases and 5 bases respectively, with 17 bases between them. The CDR3 reads CASSVGGTGRDEQYF. The CDR3 DNA is TGTGCCAGCAGCGTGGGAGGGACAGGCCGTGACGAGCAGTACTTC.

The chain employs TRBV19 and TRBJ2-7; D may be TRBD2 (6 bases). Germline CDR1 and CDR2: LNHDA and SQIVND (reference sequence). The CDR3 contains 12 residues. The V end was cut by 3 bases, the J end by 6 bases, with 9 bases between. DNA for the CDR3: TGTGCCAGTAGTATCGGAGGGTTCGAGCAGTACTTC. It translates to CASSIGGFEQYF.

The chain links TRBV10-3 to TRBJ2-7; TRBD2 agrees at 8 bases. This CDR3 spans 13 amino acids. Looked up from germline, CDR1 is ENHRY and CDR2 is SYGVKD. V gave up 3 bases and J gave up 6 bases; unmatched junction bases: 4. CDR3 residues: CAISDGTSSEQYF. In nucleotides, the CDR3 is TGTGCCATCAGTGACGGGACTAGTTCCGAGCAGTACTTC.

This chain joins TRBV28 and TRBJ2-1; D may be TRBD2 (5 bases). From germline, CDR1 is MDHEN and CDR2 SYDVKM. This CDR3 contains 16 residues. V lost 2 bases to trimming and J lost 4 bases, with 15 bases between them. In DNA, the CDR3 is TGTGCCAGCAGTTTACCGTCACTAGTGTGGTACAATGAGCAGTTCTTC. The encoded protein is CASSLPSLVWYNEQFF. The variable domain in full, with the rest retrieved from reference TRBV28 and TRBJ2-1, is DVKVTQSSRYLVKRTGEKVFLECVQDMDHENMFWYRQDPGLGLRLIYFSYDVKMKEKGDIPEGYSVSREKKERFSLILESASTNQTSMYLCASSLPSLVWYNEQFFGPGTRLTVL.

CDR3 sequence: CASSSGTTNTGELFF. In DNA, the CDR3 is TGTGCCAGCAGCTCCGGGACAACGAACACCGGGGAGCTGTTTTTT. The chain has TRBV7-3 and TRBJ2-2; TRBD1 might be the D (6 bases). The V gene lost 4 bases and the J gene lost 0 bases, with 9 bases spanning the gap. This CDR3 region has 15 residues. CDR1 SGHTA and CDR2 FQGTGA come from the germline V gene.

CDR3 DNA: TGTGCCAGCAGTTTGAAGGGAGGCCCCTACGAGCAGTACTTC. It translates to CASSLKGGPYEQYF. V is TRBV27 and J is TRBJ2-5, with D maybe TRBD2 (6 bases). The end of the DNA aligns better with TRBJ2-7, so the J call may be wrong. CDR3 size: 14 residues. Germline V gene data show CDR1 as MNHEY and CDR2 as SMNVEV (reference sequence).

The genes are TRBV29-1 and TRBJ2-7; 11 nucleotides align to TRBD1. With V trimmed by 5 bases and J by 3 bases, 9 bases remained unmatched. Germline V gene sequence: CDR1 SQVTM, CDR2 ANQGSEA. This CDR3 region has 15 residues. The CDR3 here is CSVLLPGTGGYEQYF. In DNA form, the CDR3 reads TGCAGCGTTCTCCTTCCCGGGACAGGGGGCTACGAGCAGTACTTC.

This chain joins TRBV18 and TRBJ1-5; no clear D. V lost 2 bases and J lost 4, with 9 bases in between. Germline V gives CDR1 KGHSH, CDR2 LQKENI. The CDR3 has 14 amino acids. This CDR3 is CASSPTYGNQPQHF. CDR3 sequence (DNA): TGTGCCAGCTCACCAACCTACGGGAATCAGCCCCAGCATTTT.

CDR3 sequence: CASGQGAAGNTIYF. The DNA of the CDR3 is TGTGCCAGTGGACAGGGGGCGGCTGGAAACACCATATATTTT. The chain carries TRBV2 and TRBJ1-3; 11 bases agree with TRBD1. The CDR3 consists of 14 residues. J lost 2 bases, V lost 9 bases, and 3 bases had no gene match. CDR1 and CDR2 (germline): SNHLY, FYNNEI.

V and J are TRBV28 and TRBJ1-2, with unresolved D. Germline values: CDR1 MDHEN, CDR2 SYDVKM. The V end lost 3 bases, the J end lost 4 bases, and 9 bases lay between the germline ends. The CDR3 covers 13 residues. CDR3 loop: CASSFTARYGYTF. As DNA, the CDR3 is TGTGCCAGCAGTTTTACAGCTCGCTATGGCTACACCTTC.

V is TRBV5-1 and J is TRBJ2-7; D may be TRBD2 (6 bases). Trimming took off 4 bases at V and 0 bases at J, with 17 bases between the two ends. From germline, CDR1 is SGHRS and CDR2 YFSETQ. This CDR3 has 16 amino acids. CDR3 sequence (DNA): TGCGCCAGCAGCCCCAGTTGGGCGGGGAGCTCCTACGAGCAGTACTTC. It specifies CASSPSWAGSSYEQYF. The full variable domain, its missing parts supplied by reference TRBV5-1 and TRBJ2-7, is KAGVTQTPRYLIKTRGQQVTLSCSPISGHRSVSWYQQTPGQGLQFLFEYFSETQRNKGNFPGRFSGRQFSNSRSEMNVSTLELGDSALYLCASSPSWAGSSYEQYFGPGTRLTVT.

As to this clone: Other DNA variants within this sample encode the same CDR3. The CDR3, as DNA: TGTGCCAGCAGTTACTCGGGGGGGACTGAAGCTTTCTTT. Amino acids: CASSYSGGTEAFF. The rearrangement joins TRBV6-5 to TRBJ1-1, with D maybe TRBD1 (5 bases). The germline gives CDR1 MNHEY, CDR2 SVGAGI. The CDR3 contains 13 residues. With 0 bases removed from V and 5 bases from J, the gap between germline ends came to 7 bases.

The V gene is TRBV5-4, the J gene TRBJ2-2, with 16 bases matching TRBD2. Germline CDR1 is SGHNT and CDR2 is YYREEE (reference sequence). The V gene end was trimmed by 4 bases and the J gene end by 6 bases; junction bases not matched to a gene: 12. This CDR3 has 19 residues. The CDR3 DNA reads TGTGCCAGCAGCGGCTCCGGGACTAGCGGGAGGGCCGCGGCCGGGGAGCTGTTTTTT. Translated, it gives CASSGSGTSGRAAAGELFF.

The chain recombines TRBV28 with TRBJ2-3; 8 bases agree with TRBD2. From germline, CDR1 is MDHEN and CDR2 SYDVKM. V lost 5 bases and J lost 4; bases outside the gene matches: 8. The CDR3 covers 15 residues. The CDR3 nucleotides read TGTGCCAGCAGTGAGAGCGGGAGTGCGTCAGATACGCAGTATTTT. Encoded protein: CASSESGSASDTQYF.

The chain employs TRBV19 and TRBJ1-1, with D possibly being TRBD1 (6 bases). The CDR3 is made up of 14 amino acids. CDR1 LNHDA and CDR2 SQIVND come from the germline V gene (reference sequence). V was clipped by 1 base and J by 4 bases, with 10 bases between them. CDR3 DNA: TGTGCCAGTAGTATAGTTCAGGGGAGCACTGAAGCTTTCTTT. Encoded protein: CASSIVQGSTEAFF.

The V gene is TRBV7-3, the J gene TRBJ2-6; no clear D. The CDR3 has 14 amino acids. Trimming cost V 2 bases and J 2 bases, with 4 bases left between them. Germline values: CDR1 SGHTA, CDR2 FQGTGA. This chain's CDR3 is CASSLEPGANVLTF. The CDR3 bases are TGTGCCAGCAGCTTAGAGCCTGGGGCCAACGTCCTGACTTTC.

The chain combines TRBV6-1 with TRBJ1-5, with TRBD1 identical over 11 bases. The CDR3 contains 15 residues. Trimming at V came to 6 bases and at J to 5 bases, leaving 6 bases not matched to a gene. The V gene's germline CDR1 is MNHNS and CDR2 SASEGT. The CDR3 here is CASSWTGGIDQPQHF. As DNA, the CDR3 is TGTGCCAGCAGCTGGACAGGGGGCATCGATCAGCCCCAGCATTTT.

In DNA, the CDR3 is TGTGCCAGCACTTACTCTGACAGGGTGGCGTATGAGCAGTTCTTC. Translation: CASTYSDRVAYEQFF. V usage is TRBV27 and J usage is TRBJ2-1, with TRBD1 matching 7 bases. Germline lookup yields CDR1 MNHEY and CDR2 SMNVEV (reference sequence). Unmatched junction bases numbered 14, after V lost 7 bases and J lost 8 bases. This CDR3 is built from 15 residues.